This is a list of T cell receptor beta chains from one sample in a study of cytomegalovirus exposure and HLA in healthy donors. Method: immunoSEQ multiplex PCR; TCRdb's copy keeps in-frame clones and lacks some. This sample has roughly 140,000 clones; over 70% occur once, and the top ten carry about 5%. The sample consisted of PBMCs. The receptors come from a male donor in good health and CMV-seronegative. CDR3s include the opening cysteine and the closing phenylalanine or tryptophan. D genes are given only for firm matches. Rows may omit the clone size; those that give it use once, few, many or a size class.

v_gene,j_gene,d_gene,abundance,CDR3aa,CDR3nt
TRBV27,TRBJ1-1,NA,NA,CASTSTMNTEAFF,TGTGCCAGCACCTCGACAATGAACACTGAAGCTTTCTTT
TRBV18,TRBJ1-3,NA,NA,CASSPGQRNTIYF,TGTGCCAGCTCACCCGGACAGCGAAACACCATATATTTT
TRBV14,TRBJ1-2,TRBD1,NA,CASSHLDRGYGYTF,TGTGCCAGCAGCCACTTGGACAGGGGCTATGGCTACACCTTC
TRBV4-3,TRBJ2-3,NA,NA,CASSQEERALINTDTQYF,TGCGCCAGCAGCCAAGAAGAGAGGGCTCTGATAAACACAGATACGCAGTATTTT
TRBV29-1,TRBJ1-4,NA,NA,CSVEGGAEKLFF,TGCAGCGTGGAGGGGGGGGCTGAAAAACTGTTTTTT
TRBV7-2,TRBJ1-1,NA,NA,CASSSEGGTEAFF,TGTGCCAGCAGCTCCGAGGGAGGGACTGAAGCTTTCTTT
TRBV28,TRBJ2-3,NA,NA,CASSLFPFSSTDTQYF,TGTGCCAGCAGTTTATTCCCCTTTAGTAGCACAGATACGCAGTATTTT
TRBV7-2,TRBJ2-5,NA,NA,CASSLDRQETQYF,TGTGCCAGCAGCTTAGACAGACAAGAGACCCAGTACTTC
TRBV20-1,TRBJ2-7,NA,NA,CSASISYEQYF,TGCAGTGCTAGTATATCCTACGAGCAGTACTTC
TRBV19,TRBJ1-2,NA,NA,CASSTPGAYGYTF,TGTGCCAGTAGTACTCCAGGGGCGTATGGCTACACCTTC
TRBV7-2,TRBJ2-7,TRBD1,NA,CARTNEGGAPYEQYF,TGTGCCAGAACCAATGAAGGGGGCGCCCCTTACGAGCAGTACTTC
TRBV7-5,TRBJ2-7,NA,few,CASPTGRTLTYEQYF,TGTGCCAGTCCAACTGGAAGGACTTTAACCTACGAGCAGTACTTC
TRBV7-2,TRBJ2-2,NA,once,CASSSGGNTGELSF,TGTGCCAGCAGCTCAGGGGGGAACACCGGGGAGCTGTCTTTT
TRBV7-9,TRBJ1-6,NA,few,CASSDQGSSSPLHF,TGTGCCAGCAGCGACCAGGGGAGTTCTTCACCCCTCCACTTT
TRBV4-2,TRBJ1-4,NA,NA,CASSQGNQGIGEKLFF,TGTGCCAGCAGCCAAGGAAATCAGGGAATAGGTGAAAAACTGTTTTTT
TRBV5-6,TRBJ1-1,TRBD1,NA,CASSTGQPNTEAFF,TGTGCCAGCAGCACGGGACAGCCTAACACTGAAGCTTTCTTT
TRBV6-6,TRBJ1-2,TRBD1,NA,CASSYGQGTFYGYTF,TGTGCCAGCAGTTACGGACAGGGGACATTCTATGGCTACACCTTC
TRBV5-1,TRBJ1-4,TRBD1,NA,CASSMGQVATNEKLFF,TGCGCCAGCAGCATGGGACAGGTTGCAACTAATGAAAAACTGTTTTTT
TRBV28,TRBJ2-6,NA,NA,CASSSSGAGANVLTF,TGTGCCAGCAGTTCTTCAGGGGCTGGGGCCAACGTCCTGACTTTC
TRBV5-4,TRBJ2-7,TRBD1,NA,CASSLGGQGAYEQYF,TGTGCCAGCAGCTTGGGGGGACAGGGGGCCTACGAGCAGTACTTC
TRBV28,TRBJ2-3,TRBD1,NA,CASSVRTGSTDTQYF,TGTGCCAGCAGTGTCAGGACAGGCAGCACAGATACGCAGTATTTT
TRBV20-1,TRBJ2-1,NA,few,CSLQGGGEQFF,TGCAGCCTCCAAGGGGGTGGTGAGCAGTTCTTC
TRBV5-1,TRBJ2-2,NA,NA,CASSLQANTGELFF,TGCGCCAGCAGCTTGCAGGCTAACACCGGGGAGCTGTTTTTT
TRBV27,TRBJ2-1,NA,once,CASRGSRYNEQFF,TGTGCCAGCAGGGGCTCCCGCTACAATGAGCAGTTCTTC
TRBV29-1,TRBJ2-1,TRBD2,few,CSARLAGGNEQFF,TGCAGCGCCAGACTAGCGGGGGGGAATGAGCAGTTCTTC
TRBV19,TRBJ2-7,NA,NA,CATLDWSSYEQYF,TGTGCCACTTTGGACTGGAGCTCCTACGAGCAGTACTTC
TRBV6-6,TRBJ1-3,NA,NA,CASRNGNGNTIYF,TGTGCCAGCAGGAACGGTAATGGAAACACCATATATTTT
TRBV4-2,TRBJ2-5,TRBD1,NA,CASSPTGGTQYF,TGTGCCAGCAGCCCGACAGGGGGAACCCAGTACTTC
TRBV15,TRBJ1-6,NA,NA,CATSMGGWGTNSPLHF,TGTGCCACCAGCATGGGGGGGTGGGGTACGAATTCACCCCTCCACTTT
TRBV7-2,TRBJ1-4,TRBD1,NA,CASSLAGGTGGEKLFF,TGTGCCAGCAGCTTAGCCGGAGGGACAGGGGGCGAAAAACTGTTTTTT
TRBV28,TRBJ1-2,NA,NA,CASSLSRGPSGYTF,TGTGCCAGCAGTTTATCCAGGGGACCGAGTGGCTACACCTTC
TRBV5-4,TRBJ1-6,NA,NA,CASRFAVENSPLHF,TGTGCCAGCCGATTCGCGGTGGAGAATTCACCCCTCCACTTT
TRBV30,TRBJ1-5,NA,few,CALDSDRGAQHF,TGTGCCTTGGACAGCGACCGGGGAGCCCAGCATTTT
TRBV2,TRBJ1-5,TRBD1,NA,CASNLGQGGQPQHF,TGTGCCAGCAATCTTGGACAGGGAGGACAGCCCCAGCATTTT
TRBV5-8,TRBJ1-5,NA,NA,CASSLYGERSNQPQHF,TGTGCCAGCAGCTTGTACGGGGAACGGAGCAATCAGCCCCAGCATTTT
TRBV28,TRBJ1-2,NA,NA,CASSLSVLGREGYTF,TGTGCCAGCAGTTTATCCGTATTAGGGCGGGAAGGCTACACCTTC
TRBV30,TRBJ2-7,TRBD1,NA,CAWSPQDRDKQYF,TGTGCCTGGAGTCCCCAGGACAGGGATAAGCAGTACTTC
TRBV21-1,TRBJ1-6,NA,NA,CASSVGWDSQISPLHF,TGTGCCAGCAGCGTCGGCTGGGACAGTCAAATTTCACCCCTCCACTTT
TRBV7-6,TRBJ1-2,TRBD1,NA,CASSSTDRAAGYTF,TGTGCCAGCAGCTCCACAGACAGGGCCGCTGGCTACACCTTC
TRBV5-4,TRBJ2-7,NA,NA,CASSLDITYEQYF,TGTGCCAGCAGCTTGGACATTACCTACGAGCAGTACTTC
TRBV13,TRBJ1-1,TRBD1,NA,CASSPRDRRVNTEAFF,TGTGCCAGCAGCCCTCGGGACAGGAGGGTGAACACTGAAGCTTTCTTT
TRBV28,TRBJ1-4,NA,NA,CASFFNEKLFF,TGTGCCAGCTTCTTCAATGAAAAACTGTTTTTT
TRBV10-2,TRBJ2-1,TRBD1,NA,CASSDRTGGIYNEQFF,TGCGCCAGCAGTGACAGGACAGGGGGCATCTACAATGAGCAGTTCTTC
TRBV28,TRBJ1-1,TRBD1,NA,CASRGDRYMNTEAFF,TGTGCCAGCAGGGGGGACAGGTATATGAACACTGAAGCTTTCTTT
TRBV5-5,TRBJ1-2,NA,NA,CASSMTQGWPYGYTF,TGTGCCAGCAGCATGACTCAGGGGTGGCCCTACGGCTACACCTTC
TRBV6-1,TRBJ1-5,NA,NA,CASSPQGVQPQHF,TGTGCCAGCAGCCCACAGGGCGTGCAGCCCCAGCATTTT
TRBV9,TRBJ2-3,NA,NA,CASSVGSTDTQYF,TGTGCCAGCAGCGTCGGGAGCACAGATACGCAGTATTTT